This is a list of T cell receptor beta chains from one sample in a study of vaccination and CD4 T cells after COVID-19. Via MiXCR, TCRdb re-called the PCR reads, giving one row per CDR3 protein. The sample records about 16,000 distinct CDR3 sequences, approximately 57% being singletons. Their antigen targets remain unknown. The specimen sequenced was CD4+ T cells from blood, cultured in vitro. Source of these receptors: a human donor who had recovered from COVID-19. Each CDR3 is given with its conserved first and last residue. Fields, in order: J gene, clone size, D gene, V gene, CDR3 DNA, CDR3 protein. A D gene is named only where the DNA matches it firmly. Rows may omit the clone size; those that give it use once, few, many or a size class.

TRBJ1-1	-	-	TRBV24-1	TGTGCCACCCGGAAGGGACACGTGGGTTCTGAAGCTTTCTTT	CATRKGHVGSEAFF
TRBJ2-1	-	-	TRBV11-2	TGTGCCAGCAGACCCCCCAGGAGCTCCTACAATGAGCAGTTCTTC	CASRPPRSSYNEQFF
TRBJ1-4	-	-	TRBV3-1	TGTGCCAGCAGCCAAGGCGGGGAAAAACTGTTTTTT	CASSQGGEKLFF
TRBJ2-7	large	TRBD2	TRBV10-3	TGTGCCATCAGTGAGTCAGCTAGCGGGAGCTCCTACGAGCAGTACTTC	CAISESASGSSYEQYF
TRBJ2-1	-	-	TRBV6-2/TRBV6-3	TGTGCCAGCAGCCCAGGGGGGACCCTAGGGCCCCACAATGAGCAGTTCTTC	CASSPGGTLGPHNEQFF
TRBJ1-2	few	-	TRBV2	TGTGCCAGCAGTGAGACCAGCTATGGCTACACCTTC	CASSETSYGYTF
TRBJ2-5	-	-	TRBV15	TGTGCCACCAGCAGACAGTTACAAGAGACCCAGTACTTC	CATSRQLQETQYF
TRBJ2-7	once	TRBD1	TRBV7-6	TGTGCCAGCAGCTTAGGACAGGGATTCTACGAGCAGTACTTC	CASSLGQGFYEQYF
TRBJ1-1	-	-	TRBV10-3	TGTGCCATCAGTGAGTCGACAGTACGGCAGAACACTGAAGCTTTCTTT	CAISESTVRQNTEAFF
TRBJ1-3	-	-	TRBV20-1	TGCAGTGCTCGGACACCCTCTGGAAACACCATATATTTT	CSARTPSGNTIYF
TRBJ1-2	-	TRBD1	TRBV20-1	TGCAGTGCAGCTTTTCCGGACAGGGCCCATGGCTACACCTTC	CSAAFPDRAHGYTF
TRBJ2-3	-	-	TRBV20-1	TGCAGTGGGAGAGGTCGGGGGGCGAGCACAGATACGCAGTATTTT	CSGRGRGASTDTQYF
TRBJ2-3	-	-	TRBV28	TGTGCCAGCAGCCCTAGGACGGGAACAGATACGCAGTATTTT	CASSPRTGTDTQYF